The 21 T cell receptor beta chains reported below all come from one sample, sequenced in a study of blood T cell repertoires in COVID-19. The data were produced by immunoSEQ multiplex PCR, yet TCRdb's version contains in-frame clones alone and is incomplete. The table lists approximately 480,000 clones, roughly 87% of them singletons, with over 0.7% in the top ten. Sequenced material: peripheral blood. All receptors derive from a man younger than 30 with COVID-19, enrolled during active disease.

V usage is TRBV12-5 and J usage is TRBJ2-3; D gene ambiguous. The CDR3 has 14 residues. Trimming removed 1 base at V and 2 bases at J, with 7 bases between. CDR1 and CDR2 (germline): LGHNT, FRNRAP. The CDR3 loop is CASGLGHTTDTQYF. CDR3 nucleotide sequence: TGTGCTAGTGGTTTGGGACACACCACAGATACGCAGTATTTT. Based on the CDR3 plus reference TRBV12-5 and TRBJ2-3, the full variable domain is DARVTQTPRHKVTEMGQEVTMRCQPILGHNTVFWYRQTMMQGLELLAYFRNRAPLDDSGMPKDRFSAEMPDATLATLKIQPSEPRDSAVYFCASGLGHTTDTQYFGPGTRLTVL.

The chain joins TRBV7-9 to TRBJ1-5; D gene ambiguous. The CDR3 extends over 18 amino acids. CDR1 is SEHNR, CDR2 FQNEAQ, per germline (reference sequence). Trimming stripped 4 bases from V and 0 bases from J, with 19 bases between. The CDR3 is CASSSKTDQIYSNQPQHF. The DNA of the CDR3 is TGTGCCAGCAGCTCCAAAACAGACCAGATCTATAGCAATCAGCCCCAGCATTTT.

A remark on this clone: The same CDR3 is also encoded by other DNA sequences in this sample. The chain couples TRBV5-1 to TRBJ1-3, with D possibly matching TRBD1 (6 bases). Germline CDR1 and CDR2: SGHRS and YFSETQ. Trimming removed 4 bases at V and 1 base at J, with 9 bases between. The CDR3 is 14 amino acids. This CDR3 is CASSLQGSGNTIYF. DNA of the CDR3: TGCGCCAGCAGCCTGCAGGGGTCTGGAAACACCATATATTTT.

With respect to this clone: Other DNA sequences of this sample code for an identical CDR3. The chain has TRBV12-3 or TRBV12-4 and TRBJ1-5; D uncertain. Trimming removed 6 bases from V and 0 bases from J, with 6 bases in between. There are 13 residues in the CDR3. Here the CDR3 DNA reads TGTGCCAGCAGCCCCTATAGCAATCAGCCCCAGCATTTT. Translating it yields CASSPYSNQPQHF.

The V gene is TRBV2, the J gene TRBJ2-5, with D possibly TRBD2 on 6 matching bases. The CDR3 has 12 amino acids. Germline loops: CDR1 SNHLY, CDR2 FYNNEI. Trimming removed 9 bases at V and 2 bases at J, with 10 bases between. CDR3 DNA sequence: TGTGCCAGTAGGAGGGAACAAGAGACCCAGTACTTC. Protein product: CASRREQETQYF. Complete variable domain (other parts from reference TRBV2 and TRBJ2-5): EPEVTQTPSHQVTQMGQEVILRCVPISNHLYFYWYRQILGQKVEFLVSFYNNEISEKSEIFDDQFSVERPDGSNFTLKIRSTKLEDSAMYFCASRREQETQYFGPGTRLLVL.

This clone was counted between two and nine times. This chain uses TRBV2 with TRBJ2-1; D gene unclear. CDR3 length: 11 residues. Germline CDR1 is SNHLY and CDR2 is FYNNEI. Deletions cut 2 bases from V and 8 bases from J, with 4 bases between. CDR3 residues: CASSELHEQFF. The CDR3 DNA reads as TGTGCCAGCAGTGAACTTCATGAGCAGTTCTTC.

The rearrangement joins TRBV4-2 to TRBJ1-5, with 7 bases matching TRBD1. V shed 0 bases, J shed 6 bases, and the junction held 2 bases outside the gene matches. This CDR3 spans 14 amino acids. CDR1 LGHNA and CDR2 YNFKEQ come from the germline V gene. This CDR3 is CASSQERGRQPQHF. DNA of the CDR3: TGTGCCAGCAGCCAAGAAAGGGGGCGTCAGCCCCAGCATTTT.

The chain links TRBV30 to TRBJ2-5; D ambiguous. Germline lookup yields CDR1 GTSNPN and CDR2 SVGIG (reference sequence). The CDR3 runs to 13 residues. The germline V and J ends were trimmed by 3 bases and 4 bases, with 12 bases remaining between them. CDR3 region: CAWSNVNGETQYF. CDR3 nucleotides: TGTGCCTGGAGCAATGTTAACGGAGAGACCCAGTACTTC.

The V gene is TRBV4-2, the J gene TRBJ2-7; 7 positions match TRBD2. The CDR3 is 13 residues long. In germline, CDR1 is LGHNA, CDR2 YNFKEQ. The V gene end was trimmed by 6 bases and the J gene end by 3 bases; junction bases not matched to a gene: 5. DNA of the CDR3: TGTGCCAGCAGTCCGGGGGGAAACTACGAGCAGTACTTC. The encoded protein is CASSPGGNYEQYF.

This clone was found a few times. The chain combines TRBV6-5 with TRBJ1-4; D is uncertain. The germline V and J ends were trimmed by 6 bases and 0 bases, with 8 bases remaining between them. Germline V lookup: CDR1 MNHEY, CDR2 SVGAGI. The CDR3 totals 14 residues. Written as DNA, the CDR3 is TGTGCCAGCAGCAGACAAGCAACTAATGAAAAACTGTTTTTT. Protein: CASSRQATNEKLFF.

This sequence joins TRBV18 and TRBJ1-4; TRBD1 is a possible D gene (5 bases). Trimming removed 7 bases at V and 8 bases at J, with 14 bases between. Germline CDR1 KGHSH, CDR2 LQKENI. CDR3 size: 13 residues. For the CDR3, the DNA is TGTGCCAGCTTAAGATCCGGGGGAGAAAAACTGTTTTTT. Protein product: CASLRSGGEKLFF.

The chain links TRBV5-1 to TRBJ1-1; TRBD1 aligns across 10 bases. Germline V gene lookup returns CDR1 SGHRS and CDR2 YFSETQ. V lost 4 bases and J lost 11; bases outside the gene matches: 8. The CDR3 contains 13 residues. In nucleotides, the CDR3 is TGCGCCAGCAGCGTGACAGGGGGCGCGGTCGCTTTCTTT. This codes for CASSVTGGAVAFF.

This clone was counted a few times. Written as DNA, the CDR3 is TGTGCCAGCAGTTACTATAACAGGGGTATGACTGAAGCTTTCTTT. Its protein is CASSYYNRGMTEAFF. This chain uses TRBV6-5 with TRBJ1-1; 7 bases match TRBD1. Germline loops: CDR1 MNHEY, CDR2 SVGAGI. CDR3 size: 15 residues. Germline trimming cut 1 base from V and 5 bases from J; bases unmatched to any gene: 7.

This clone was counted between two and nine times. The CDR3: CASSLEDLAYNEQFF. CDR3 nucleotide sequence: TGTGCCAGCAGCCTTGAGGACCTAGCGTACAATGAGCAGTTCTTC. The chain employs TRBV4-2 and TRBJ2-1, with D possibly being TRBD2 (6 bases). This CDR3 spans 15 amino acids. From germline, CDR1 is LGHNA and CDR2 YNFKEQ. V lost 4 bases, J lost 4 bases, and 14 bases lay in between.

Remarks on this clone: Other nucleotide sequences in the sample specify the same CDR3. The chain joins TRBV11-3 to TRBJ2-3, with 8 bases aligning to TRBD2. The CDR3 runs to 14 residues. Germline V CDR1 and CDR2: SGHNT, YENEEA. The junction had 7 bases not matched to a gene; V was cut back by 5 bases and J by 6 bases. In DNA, the CDR3 is TGTGCCAGCAGCCTAACTAGCGGTGCGGATACGCAGTATTTT. Translated: CASSLTSGADTQYF.

The CDR3 nucleotides are TGCGCCAGCAGCCAGATAAGCCCAGGAAATGAGCAGTTCTTC. Its translation: CASSQISPGNEQFF. The chain uses TRBV4-1 and TRBJ2-1; D is unclear. CDR3 size: 14 residues. CDR1 and CDR2 (germline): MGHRA, YSYEKL. V was shortened by 3 bases and J by 7 bases, with 13 bases between the two germline ends.

The chain is built from TRBV11-2 and TRBJ2-5, with D uncertain. The CDR3 totals 14 residues. The germline V gene encodes CDR1 SGHAT and CDR2 FQNNGV. Between the trimmed V and J ends, which lost 2 bases and 3 bases, there was a span of 10 bases. The CDR3 is CASSLLGLEETQYF. DNA of the CDR3: TGTGCCAGCAGCTTATTAGGCCTAGAAGAGACCCAGTACTTC. The full variable domain, completed using reference TRBV11-2 and TRBJ2-5, is EAGVAQSPRYKIIEKRQSVAFWCNPISGHATLYWYQQILGQGPKLLIQFQNNGVVDDSQLPKDRFSAERLKGVDSTLKIQPAKLEDSAVYLCASSLLGLEETQYFGPGTRLLVL.

For the CDR3, the DNA is TGTGCCAGCAGCGCGGGACTAGCGGGAGCCTACGAGCAGTACTTC. Its protein product is CASSAGLAGAYEQYF. The V and J genes are TRBV11-2 and TRBJ2-7, with TRBD2 matching 14 bases. With V trimmed by 5 bases and J by 2 bases, 2 bases remained unmatched. This CDR3 has 15 amino acids. Germline V CDR1 and CDR2: SGHAT, FQNNGV. The whole variable domain, filled in from reference TRBV11-2 and TRBJ2-7, reads EAGVAQSPRYKIIEKRQSVAFWCNPISGHATLYWYQQILGQGPKLLIQFQNNGVVDDSQLPKDRFSAERLKGVDSTLKIQPAKLEDSAVYLCASSAGLAGAYEQYFGPGTRLTVT.

This clone was counted once. The chain recombines TRBV7-9 with TRBJ1-3, with TRBD1 matching 9 bases. V lost 7 bases to trimming and J lost 2 bases; unmatched junction nucleotides: 12. This CDR3 is 17 amino acids long. Germline loops: CDR1 SEHNR, CDR2 FQNEAQ (reference sequence). CDR3 coding DNA: TGTGCCAGCATCCACGGACAGGGGACCCTCGCTGGAAACACCATATATTTT. The encoded protein is CASIHGQGTLAGNTIYF.

V and J are TRBV11-2 and TRBJ2-5; TRBD2 matches at 8 bases. Losses at the gene ends were 6 bases for V and 4 bases for J; bases not matched to a gene: 7. The CDR3 contains 14 residues. CDR1 SGHAT and CDR2 FQNNGV come from the germline V gene. CDR3 DNA sequence: TGTGCCAGCAGTAGCGGGGCCGAAAGAGAGACCCAGTACTTC. As protein: CASSSGAERETQYF.

The chain employs TRBV5-8 and TRBJ1-6; 7 bases fit TRBD1. V was pared by 5 bases and J by 7 bases, with 6 bases of the junction left unmatched. The length of the CDR3 is 14 residues. Germline V gene lookup returns CDR1 SGHTS and CDR2 YDEGEE. CDR3 protein: CASSPGQLNSPLHF. Written as DNA, the CDR3 is TGTGCCAGCAGTCCGGGACAGTTGAATTCACCCCTCCACTTT.